This T cell receptor beta chain was observed in a study of shared clonotypes between healthy human individuals. Whole-study results and caveats: Across several donors, naive CD4 shared 5% to 6.5%, naive CD8 more than 3%, memory CD4 about 2.5%, memory CD8 approximately 0.4%. Investigators expected sequencing depth to affect clonotype sharing among donors.

A word on this clone: Its antigen is undetermined.

It was into CD45RA+ naive and CD45RA-negative memory subsets that the CD4+ cells were split. Per germline, CDR1 SGHRS and CDR2 YFSETQ. V lost 0 bases to trimming and J lost 9 bases; unmatched junction nucleotides: 10. This CDR3 comprises 17 residues. The authors' processing: ImmunoSEQ junction-only sequences lacked quality scores, so their filtering differed. Generated by immunoSEQ multiplex PCR, the TCRdb table keeps only in-frame clones and is missing some. Clone size and the V and J calls come from that table; the DNA yielded D and trimming. The sample lists more than 1,200,000 clones; less than 99% were seen once.

The source material was naive CD4+ T cells sorted from blood. Subset here: CD45RA+ positively selected. The genes are TRBV5-1 and TRBJ2-2; the match to TRBD2 covers 11 bases. The sequence was obtained from a man aged 25 to 40 in good health. CDR3 DNA sequence: TGCGCCAGCAGCTTGGGAGTAGCGGGAGGGCCAATCTGGGAGCTGTTTTTT. Residues: CASSLGVAGGPIWELFF.